The TCR beta chain described here comes from a study of T cell repertoires in cytomegalovirus infection (dated by TCRdb to about 2019). Looking at the study overall: Alongside well-studied HLA-B-restricted epitopes, the peptide stimulations were aimed at recently identified HLA-C-restricted CMV epitopes, whose presentation resists viral immunomodulation. Donor HLA type was relevant to the analysis, because carriage of CMV infection together with the matching HLA type was indicated by public TCR beta signatures. Paper-wide results and their limitations: Carriers of CMV infection plus the relevant HLA type were discriminated by the cumulative frequency of public TCR beta family members in the study cohort and in an independent roughly 400-donor cohort. The ex vivo response was dominated by HLA-C-restricted CMV-specific TCR beta clonotypes, and the single most frequent clonotype in two of eight donors was supplied by these HLA-C-restricted clonotypes.

Data came from an Illumina HiSeq 1500. Using fastp trimming at Q25 and MiXCR clonotype assembly, TCRdb reanalyzed the public sequencing data and kept in-frame beta chains. Rows matching on CDR3 protein sequence are summarized as one entry with the most common DNA and genes. In all, the sample holds hundreds of thousands of distinct CDR3 sequences, and around 30% of those were seen once. The top ten hold 15% to 20% of the sample. Regarding this clonotype: The target of this receptor is not known. Base qualities are missing; no much larger clone stands one base away.

Sample treatment or condition, as interpreted from the label and publication: in vitro stimulation with specific CMV peptide epitopes to enrich CMV-specific T cells. This clonotype was obtained from a human donor in good health (CMV status not recorded). Some clones in this sample may be carry-over from other donors' samples. Sequencing used cultured PBMCs, obtained from culture after CMV antigen stimulation.

The CDR3 protein: CASTKGGARASGNTIYF. The DNA sequence reads TGCGCCAGCACAAAGGGGGGGGCGAGGGCCTCTGGAAACACCATATATTTT. The chain couples TRBV4-1 to TRBJ1-3, with TRBD1 as a weak D call on 6 bases. The germline V gene gives CDR1 as MGHRA and CDR2 as YSYEKL. V is pared back by 7 bases and J by 0 bases, with 19 bases lying between the germline termini. Including the terminal cysteine and phenylalanine, the CDR3 comprises 17 residues. The CDR3 DNA has 51 bases and is translated from base 1.